This T cell receptor beta chain is from a study of blood T cell repertoires in COVID-19. Trimming took 0 bases from V and 2 from J, leaving 12 bases between them. The germline V gene has CDR1 SGDLS and CDR2 YYNGEE. The CDR3 runs to 16 residues. Sequencing used immunoSEQ multiplex PCR; TCRdb keeps in-frame clones, though not all of them. The sample includes 45,000 to 50,000 clones, 83% of them seen just once. The source is a man aged 55 to 70 with active COVID-19. The gene calls are TRBV9 and TRBJ2-1, with D maybe TRBD1 (5 bases). Source material: peripheral blood. The CDR3 nucleotides read TGTGCCAGCAGCGTAGTAGGTAGGGGTGCCTACAATGAGCAGTTCTTC. Translation: CASSVVGRGAYNEQFF. Filled out from reference TRBV9 and TRBJ2-1, the complete variable domain reads DSGVTQTPKHLITATGQRVTLRCSPRSGDLSVYWYQQSLDQGLQFLIQYYNGEERAKGNILERFSAQQFPDLHSELNLSSLELGDSALYFCASSVVGRGAYNEQFFGPGTRLTVL.